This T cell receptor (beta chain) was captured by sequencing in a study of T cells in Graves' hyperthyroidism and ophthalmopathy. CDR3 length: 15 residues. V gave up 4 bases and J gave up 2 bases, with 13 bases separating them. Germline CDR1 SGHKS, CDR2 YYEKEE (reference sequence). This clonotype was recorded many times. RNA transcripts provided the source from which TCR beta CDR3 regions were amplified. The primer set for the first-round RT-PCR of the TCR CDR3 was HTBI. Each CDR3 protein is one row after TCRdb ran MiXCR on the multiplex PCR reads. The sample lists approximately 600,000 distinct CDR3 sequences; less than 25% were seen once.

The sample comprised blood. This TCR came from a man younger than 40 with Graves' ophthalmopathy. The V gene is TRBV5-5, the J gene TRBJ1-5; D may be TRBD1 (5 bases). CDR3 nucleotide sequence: TGTGCCAGCAGCCTCGGACACCTTGGCAATCAGCCCCAGCATTTT. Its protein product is CASSLGHLGNQPQHF.